The rows below give T cell receptor beta chains drawn from one sample of a study of technical replicates of blood from a few donors. The method was immunoSEQ multiplex PCR; TCRdb's version includes in-frame clones alone and lacks a portion of them. The sample holds 68,000 or so clones, roughly 90% seen once. Sample: PBMCs. Receptors originate from a human donor in good health. Some clones in this sample may be carry-over from other donors' samples. The CDR3 runs from the conserved cysteine through the conserved F or W. The D gene is left open where the match is weak. Expanded clones are given a class, and other clones once, few, many or no size at all.

TRBV7-2	TRBD1	TRBJ1-2	-	TGTGCCAGCAGCCTCGACAGGGGCCGCTATGGCTACACCTTC	CASSLDRGRYGYTF
TRBV19	-	TRBJ2-7	-	TGTGCCAGCGCGGGACAGACCTCCTACGAGCAGTACTTC	CASAGQTSYEQYF
TRBV19	TRBD2	TRBJ2-3	-	TGTGCCAGTAGTATTTTTACCCCCGGGGGGGCCGGTACGCAGTATTTT	CASSIFTPGGAGTQYF
TRBV6-5	-	TRBJ1-2	-	TGTGCCAGCAGTTTTCCGGAGAACTATGGCTACACCTTC	CASSFPENYGYTF
TRBV12-5	-	TRBJ2-1	-	TGTGCTAGTGGTCCCCAGGGGTGGGGCGAGTTCTTC	CASGPQGWGEFF
TRBV5-1	-	TRBJ2-3	once	TGCGCCAGCAGCCCGGTTGTAGCAGATACGCAGTATTTT	CASSPVVADTQYF
TRBV7-2	-	TRBJ1-2	-	TGTGCCAGCAGCTTAGCTACAGGGACGCGGGGCTACACCTTC	CASSLATGTRGYTF
TRBV7-8	TRBD1	TRBJ1-2	-	TGTGCCAGCAGCGACTGGACAGGGGGCTATGGCTACACCTTC	CASSDWTGGYGYTF
TRBV19	-	TRBJ1-6	-	TGTGCCAGTAGCGGACCTGAGGGTTCACCCCTCCACTTT	CASSGPEGSPLHF
TRBV9	-	TRBJ2-7	-	TGTGCCAGCAGCTTCAGGGGAGAGAACGAGCAGTACTTC	CASSFRGENEQYF
TRBV5-6	-	TRBJ2-7	-	TGTGCCAGCAGCTCCTTGAGCTCCTACGAGCAGTACTTC	CASSSLSSYEQYF
TRBV13	TRBD1	TRBJ2-1	-	TGTGCCAGCAGCTTAGAGGGACAGGGTACAAGCGAGCAGTTCTTC	CASSLEGQGTSEQFF
TRBV4-2	-	TRBJ2-7	-	TGTGCCAGCAGCCCGGGACTCGGCTCCTACGAGCAGTACTTC	CASSPGLGSYEQYF
TRBV6-6	-	TRBJ1-1	-	TGTGCCAGCAGTTCCTCGCAGGACAAGGTGACGGCTTTCTTT	CASSSSQDKVTAFF
TRBV7-2	TRBD1	TRBJ2-7	-	TGTGCCAGCAGCCCGGACAGGGGACGGCCCGAGCAGTACTTC	CASSPDRGRPEQYF
TRBV5-1	-	TRBJ1-3	few	TGCGCCAGCAGCCCACAGGGCTCTGGAAACACCATATATTTT	CASSPQGSGNTIYF
TRBV5-1	-	TRBJ2-1	-	TGCGCCAGCAGCTTTGAGGTAACCTACAATGAGCAGTTCTTC	CASSFEVTYNEQFF
TRBV19	TRBD1	TRBJ1-2	-	TGTGCCAGTAGTTTTGGGACAGGGGACCTCTATGGCTACACCTTC	CASSFGTGDLYGYTF
TRBV7-9	TRBD1	TRBJ1-6	few	TGTGCCAGCAGACTACAGGGGGCGGATAATTCACCCCTCCACTTT	CASRLQGADNSPLHF
TRBV4-1	-	TRBJ2-7	-	TGCGCCAGCAGCCAAGATACCTACGAGCAGTACTTC	CASSQDTYEQYF
TRBV9	TRBD2	TRBJ2-1	-	TGTGCCAGCAGCGTAGATGTTGGGACTAGCGGGACCTCCTACAATGAGCAGTTCTTC	CASSVDVGTSGTSYNEQFF
TRBV7-3	TRBD2	TRBJ2-3	-	TGTGCCAGCAGCTTAGGTAGCGGGAGTGGAAATACGCAGTATTTT	CASSLGSGSGNTQYF
TRBV6-6	-	TRBJ1-4	-	TGTGCCAGCCAACGGGTCTTAGTCGATGAAAAACTGTTTTTT	CASQRVLVDEKLFF
TRBV19	TRBD2	TRBJ2-1	-	TGTGCCAGTGGAGAGGTAGCGGGAGGCTGGGATTACAATGAGCAGTTCTTC	CASGEVAGGWDYNEQFF
TRBV4-1	-	TRBJ1-1	-	TGCGCCAGCAGCCAAACATCAAGGGGCTCTGAAGCTTTCTTT	CASSQTSRGSEAFF
TRBV5-6	-	TRBJ1-1	-	TGTGCCAGCAGCTTGGCAGGGATGAACACTGAAGCTTTCTTT	CASSLAGMNTEAFF
TRBV5-6	TRBD1	TRBJ1-2	-	TGTGCCAGCAGCTTCCGGACAGGGGGCTCCAACTATGGCTACACCTTC	CASSFRTGGSNYGYTF
TRBV5-6	-	TRBJ1-5	-	TGTGCCAGCAGCTTGGCTTCAGGGTTGGGTCAGCCCCAGCATTTT	CASSLASGLGQPQHF
TRBV5-1	TRBD1	TRBJ2-1	-	TGCGCCAGCAGCGCGGATCCGGGACAGGGCAATGAGCAGTTCTTC	CASSADPGQGNEQFF
TRBV7-2	TRBD2	TRBJ2-7	-	TGTGCCAGCAGCGAGGGACTAGTGGGGGAGCAGTACTTC	CASSEGLVGEQYF
TRBV2	-	TRBJ1-5	-	TGTGCCAGCAGCCCACAGTCCCTTACCCAGCATTTT	CASSPQSLTQHF
TRBV6-5	-	TRBJ1-5	-	TGTGCCAGCAGTCCCGCGAGGGACAATCAGCCCCAGCATTTT	CASSPARDNQPQHF
TRBV27	TRBD1	TRBJ2-1	-	TGTGCCAGCAGTCCTGGGACAGACCTTTCCTACAATGAGCAGTTCTTC	CASSPGTDLSYNEQFF
TRBV10-3	-	TRBJ2-5	-	TGTGCCATCAATCTGGGGCGGGAGACCCAGTACTTC	CAINLGRETQYF
TRBV6-6	-	TRBJ1-2	-	TGTGCCAGCAGTTACGGAACAGGGTCAGGCAATGGCTACACCTTC	CASSYGTGSGNGYTF
TRBV9	-	TRBJ2-2	-	TGTGCCAGCAGCGGGGGAGGAGGGAACACCGGGGAGCTGTTTTTT	CASSGGGGNTGELFF
TRBV7-6	-	TRBJ2-7	once	TGTGCCAGCAGCACGCAGACTAGTCGGAGCTCCTACGAGCAGTACTTC	CASSTQTSRSSYEQYF
TRBV2	-	TRBJ2-5	-	TGTGCCAGCAGATCTGCACAGGAGACCCAGTACTTC	CASRSAQETQYF
TRBV10-3	TRBD1	TRBJ1-1	medium-sized	TGTGCCATCAGAGGACAGGGGAACACTGAAGCTTTCTTT	CAIRGQGNTEAFF
TRBV14	-	TRBJ2-7	-	TGTGCCAGCAGCCAAGTCCGTGGGGCGTCCTACGAGCAGTACTTC	CASSQVRGASYEQYF
TRBV10-3	TRBD2	TRBJ2-7	-	TGTGCCATCAAAGCGGGAGGCTCCTACGAGCAGTACTTC	CAIKAGGSYEQYF
TRBV10-1	-	TRBJ2-4	-	TGCGCCAGCAGTGAAGGGGTGGCCAAAAACATTCAGTACTTC	CASSEGVAKNIQYF
TRBV29-1	-	TRBJ1-1	-	TGCAGCGACCGAGCGCCAACAGGTAACACTGAAGCTTTCTTT	CSDRAPTGNTEAFF
TRBV7-6	TRBD1	TRBJ2-7	-	TGTGCCAGCAGCGCCGCTCAGACAGGGGAGGTCGAGCAGTACTTC	CASSAAQTGEVEQYF
TRBV27	TRBD1	TRBJ1-6	-	TGTGCCAGCAGTCCCGGACAGGGGTGGTCACCCCTCCACTTT	CASSPGQGWSPLHF
TRBV18	TRBD2	TRBJ2-3	-	TGTGCCAGCTCACCATCCATTAGCGGGGGGGCCGGAATCACAGATACGCAGTATTTT	CASSPSISGGAGITDTQYF
TRBV7-2	TRBD1	TRBJ1-6	-	TGTGCCAGCAGCTTGAGGGGGCAAAATTCACCCCTCCACTTT	CASSLRGQNSPLHF
TRBV27	-	TRBJ2-7	-	TGTGCCAGCAGTTTAAACGGCGAGCAGTACTTC	CASSLNGEQYF
TRBV6-5	TRBD2	TRBJ2-7	-	TGTGCCAGCAGTCGGGAGCGGGAGACCTCCTACGAGCAGTACTTC	CASSRERETSYEQYF
TRBV6-5	-	TRBJ1-2	once	TGTGCCAGCAGTTATGGGGGCCCCTATGGCTACACCTTC	CASSYGGPYGYTF
TRBV6-5	TRBD2	TRBJ2-2	-	TGTGCCAGCAGTTATGATAGCGGGAGGGCCTCCGGGGAGCTGTTTTTT	CASSYDSGRASGELFF
TRBV27	-	TRBJ2-5	-	TGTGCCAGCAGTTTAGTAGGGGCTTTTCGAGAGACCCAGTACTTC	CASSLVGAFRETQYF